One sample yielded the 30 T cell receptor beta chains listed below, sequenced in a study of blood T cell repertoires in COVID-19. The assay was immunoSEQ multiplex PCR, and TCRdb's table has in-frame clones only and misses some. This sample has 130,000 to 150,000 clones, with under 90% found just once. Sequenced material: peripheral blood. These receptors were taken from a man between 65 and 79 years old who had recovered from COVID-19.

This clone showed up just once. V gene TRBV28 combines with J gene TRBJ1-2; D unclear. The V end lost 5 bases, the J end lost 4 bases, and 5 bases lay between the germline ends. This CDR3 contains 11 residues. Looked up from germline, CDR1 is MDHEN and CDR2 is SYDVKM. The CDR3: CASSTVYGYTF. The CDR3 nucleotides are TGTGCCAGCAGTACAGTCTATGGCTACACCTTC.

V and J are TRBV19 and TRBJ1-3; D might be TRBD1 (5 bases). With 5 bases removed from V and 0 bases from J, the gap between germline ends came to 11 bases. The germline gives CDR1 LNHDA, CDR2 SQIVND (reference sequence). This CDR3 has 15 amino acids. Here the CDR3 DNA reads TGTGCCAGTAGTGTAAAGGGGAACTCTGGAAACACCATATATTTT. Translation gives CASSVKGNSGNTIYF.

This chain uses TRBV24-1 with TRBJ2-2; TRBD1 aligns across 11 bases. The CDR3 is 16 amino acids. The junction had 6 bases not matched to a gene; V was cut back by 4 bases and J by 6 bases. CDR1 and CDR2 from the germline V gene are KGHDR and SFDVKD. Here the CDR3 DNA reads TGTGCCACCAGTGACCCCGGGACAGGGGGTCCCGGGGAGCTGTTTTTT. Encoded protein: CATSDPGTGGPGELFF.

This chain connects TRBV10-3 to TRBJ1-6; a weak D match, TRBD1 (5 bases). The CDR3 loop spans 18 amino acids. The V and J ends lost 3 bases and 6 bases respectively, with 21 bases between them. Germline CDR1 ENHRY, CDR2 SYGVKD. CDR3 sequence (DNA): TGTGCCATCAGTGACCCAGAAGGGGACTCGGTCCGTAATTCACCCCTCCACTTT. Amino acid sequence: CAISDPEGDSVRNSPLHF.

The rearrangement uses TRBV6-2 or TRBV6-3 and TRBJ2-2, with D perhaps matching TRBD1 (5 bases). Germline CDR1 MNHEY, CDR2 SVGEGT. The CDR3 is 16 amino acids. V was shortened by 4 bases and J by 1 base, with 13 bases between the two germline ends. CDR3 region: CASSSLLTGNTGELFF. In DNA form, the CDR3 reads TGTGCCAGCAGTTCCCTCCTCACAGGGAACACCGGGGAGCTGTTTTTT.

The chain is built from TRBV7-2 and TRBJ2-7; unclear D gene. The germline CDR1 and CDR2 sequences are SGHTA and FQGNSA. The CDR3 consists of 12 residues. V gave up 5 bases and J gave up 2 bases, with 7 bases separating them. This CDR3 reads CASSPRTYEQYF. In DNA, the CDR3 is TGTGCCAGCAGCCCGAGAACCTACGAGCAGTACTTC.

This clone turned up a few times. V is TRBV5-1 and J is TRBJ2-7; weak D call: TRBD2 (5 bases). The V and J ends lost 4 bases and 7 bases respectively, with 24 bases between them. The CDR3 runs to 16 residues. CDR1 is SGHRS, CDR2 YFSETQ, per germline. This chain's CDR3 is CASSTANLAGFGEQYF. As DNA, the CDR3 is TGCGCCAGCAGCACCGCTAATCTAGCAGGCTTTGGGGAGCAGTACTTC.

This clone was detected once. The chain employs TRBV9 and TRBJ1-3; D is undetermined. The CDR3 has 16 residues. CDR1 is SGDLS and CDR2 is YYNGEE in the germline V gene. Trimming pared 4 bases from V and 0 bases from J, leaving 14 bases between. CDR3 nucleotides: TGTGCCAGCAGCCCGGAGATGAGGAGCTCTGGAAACACCATATATTTT. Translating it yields CASSPEMRSSGNTIYF.

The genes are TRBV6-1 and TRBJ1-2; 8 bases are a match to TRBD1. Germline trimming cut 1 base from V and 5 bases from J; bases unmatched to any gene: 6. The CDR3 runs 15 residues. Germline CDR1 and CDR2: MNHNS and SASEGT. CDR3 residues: CASSEVDRAQYGYTF. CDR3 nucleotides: TGTGCCAGCAGTGAAGTGGACAGGGCCCAGTATGGCTACACCTTC.

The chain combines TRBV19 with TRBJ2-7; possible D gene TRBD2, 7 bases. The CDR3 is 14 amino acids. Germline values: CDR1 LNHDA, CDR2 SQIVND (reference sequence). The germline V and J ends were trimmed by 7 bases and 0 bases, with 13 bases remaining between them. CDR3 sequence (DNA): TGTGCCAGTAAACAGGGAGGGATCTCCTACGAGCAGTACTTC. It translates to CASKQGGISYEQYF.

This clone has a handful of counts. The chain's CDR3 is CASSGGASRDTQYF. The DNA of the CDR3 is TGTGCCAGCAGCGGGGGGGCCTCAAGGGATACGCAGTATTTT. The chain is built from TRBV7-3 and TRBJ2-3, with a tentative D call TRBD2 (7 bases). This CDR3 spans 14 amino acids. Trimming took off 5 bases at V and 6 bases at J, with 15 bases between the two ends. CDR1 and CDR2 (germline): SGHTA, FQGTGA.

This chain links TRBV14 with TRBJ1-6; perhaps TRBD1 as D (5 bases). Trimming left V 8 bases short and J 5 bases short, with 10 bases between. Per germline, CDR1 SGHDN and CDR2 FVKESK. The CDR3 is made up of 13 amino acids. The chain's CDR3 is CASPRGDNSPLHF. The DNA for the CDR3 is TGTGCCAGCCCACGGGGGGATAATTCACCCCTCCACTTT.

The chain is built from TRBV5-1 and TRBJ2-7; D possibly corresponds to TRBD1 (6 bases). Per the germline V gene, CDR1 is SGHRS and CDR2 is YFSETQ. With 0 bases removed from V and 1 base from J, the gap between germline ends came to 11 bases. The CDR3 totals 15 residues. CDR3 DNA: TGCGCCAGCAGCTTGGGGGCAGGGGTATCCTACGAGCAGTACTTC. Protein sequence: CASSLGAGVSYEQYF.

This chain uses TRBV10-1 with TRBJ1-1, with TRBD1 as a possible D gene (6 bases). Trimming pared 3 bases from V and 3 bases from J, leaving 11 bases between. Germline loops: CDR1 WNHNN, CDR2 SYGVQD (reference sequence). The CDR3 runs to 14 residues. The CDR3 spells CASSEYAGDTEAFF. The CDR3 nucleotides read TGCGCCAGCAGTGAATATGCAGGGGACACTGAAGCTTTCTTT.

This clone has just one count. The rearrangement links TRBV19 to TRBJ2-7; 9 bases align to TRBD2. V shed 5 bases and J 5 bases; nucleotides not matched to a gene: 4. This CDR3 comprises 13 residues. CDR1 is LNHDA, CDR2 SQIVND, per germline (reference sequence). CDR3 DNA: TGTGCCAGTAGTGCGGCGGGAGGGGACGAGCAGTACTTC. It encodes CASSAAGGDEQYF.

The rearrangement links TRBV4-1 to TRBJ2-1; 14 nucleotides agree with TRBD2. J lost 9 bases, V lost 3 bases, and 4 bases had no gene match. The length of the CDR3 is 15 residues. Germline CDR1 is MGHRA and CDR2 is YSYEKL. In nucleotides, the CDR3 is TGCGCCAGCAGCCAGGGACTAGCGGGAGTTATTGAGCAGTTCTTC. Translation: CASSQGLAGVIEQFF.

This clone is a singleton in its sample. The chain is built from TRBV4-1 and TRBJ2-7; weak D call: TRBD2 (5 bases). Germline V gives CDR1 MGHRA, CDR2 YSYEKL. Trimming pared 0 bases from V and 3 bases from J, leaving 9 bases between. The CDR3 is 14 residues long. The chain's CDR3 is CASSQDSGSYEQYF. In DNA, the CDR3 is TGCGCCAGCAGCCAAGATTCGGGGAGCTACGAGCAGTACTTC.

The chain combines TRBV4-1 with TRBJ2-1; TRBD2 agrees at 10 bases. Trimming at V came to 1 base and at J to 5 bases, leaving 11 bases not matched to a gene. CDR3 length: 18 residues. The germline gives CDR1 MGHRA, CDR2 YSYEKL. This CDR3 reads CASSQVASGRVMHNEQFF. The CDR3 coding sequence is TGCGCCAGCAGCCAAGTTGCTAGCGGGAGAGTGATGCACAATGAGCAGTTCTTC.

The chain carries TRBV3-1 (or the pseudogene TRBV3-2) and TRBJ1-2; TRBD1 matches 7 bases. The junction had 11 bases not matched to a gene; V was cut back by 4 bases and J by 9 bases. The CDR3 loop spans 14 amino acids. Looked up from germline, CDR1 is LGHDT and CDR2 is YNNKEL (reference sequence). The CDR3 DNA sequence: TGTGCCAGCAGCCGCCGACAGGGTGCAGGAAGCTACACCTTC. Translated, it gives CASSRRQGAGSYTF.

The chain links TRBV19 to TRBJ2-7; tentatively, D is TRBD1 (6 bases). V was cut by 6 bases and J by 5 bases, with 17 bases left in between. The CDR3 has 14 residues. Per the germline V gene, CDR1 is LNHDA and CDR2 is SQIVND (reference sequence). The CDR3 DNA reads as TGTGCCAGTAGCATGGACAGTGACCCCCACGAGCAGTACTTC. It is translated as CASSMDSDPHEQYF.

The CDR3 nucleotides read TGTGCCAGCTCACCTACGGACTTAACAAACTATGGCTACACCTTC. Its protein is CASSPTDLTNYGYTF. The V gene is TRBV18, the J gene TRBJ1-2; the D is unclear. The germline V and J ends were trimmed by 3 bases and 2 bases, with 13 bases remaining between them. The CDR3 is made up of 15 amino acids. Looked up from germline, CDR1 is KGHSH and CDR2 is LQKENI.

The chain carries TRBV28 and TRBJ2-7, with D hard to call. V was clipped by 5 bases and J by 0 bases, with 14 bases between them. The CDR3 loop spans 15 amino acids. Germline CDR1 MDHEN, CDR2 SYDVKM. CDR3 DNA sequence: TGTGCCAGCAGTCTTCTGACTGAGTACTCCTACGAGCAGTACTTC. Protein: CASSLLTEYSYEQYF.

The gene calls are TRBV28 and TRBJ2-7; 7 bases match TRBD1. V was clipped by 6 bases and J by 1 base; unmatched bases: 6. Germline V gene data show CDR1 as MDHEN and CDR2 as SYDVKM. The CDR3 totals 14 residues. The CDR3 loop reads CASRPQGRSYEQYF. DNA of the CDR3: TGTGCCAGCAGACCACAGGGGCGATCCTACGAGCAGTACTTC.

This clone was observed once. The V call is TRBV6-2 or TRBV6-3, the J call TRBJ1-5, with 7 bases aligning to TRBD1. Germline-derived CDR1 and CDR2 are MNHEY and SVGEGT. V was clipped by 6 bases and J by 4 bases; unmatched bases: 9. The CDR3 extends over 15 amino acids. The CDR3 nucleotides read TGTGCCAGCAGCCGAGACAGGGTAGGAAATCAGCCCCAGCATTTT. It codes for CASSRDRVGNQPQHF.

In DNA, the CDR3 is TGTGCCAGCAGTGAAGGGTGGAGCGATGGAAACACCATATATTTT. Encoded protein: CASSEGWSDGNTIYF. This sequence joins TRBV25-1 and TRBJ1-3; D is ambiguous. Trimming cost V 2 bases and J 3 bases, with 11 bases left between them. CDR1 MGHDK and CDR2 SYGVNS come from the germline V gene. This CDR3 region has 15 residues.

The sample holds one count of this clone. CDR3 DNA sequence: TGTGCCAGCAGTCCACGACAGGGTAGCGTTGGCGAGCAGTACTTC. Translated, it gives CASSPRQGSVGEQYF. The gene calls are TRBV27 and TRBJ2-7; 7 bases are a match to TRBD1. V lost 5 bases to trimming and J lost 6 bases; unmatched junction nucleotides: 13. CDR1 and CDR2 from the germline V gene are MNHEY and SMNVEV (reference sequence). The CDR3 has 15 amino acids.

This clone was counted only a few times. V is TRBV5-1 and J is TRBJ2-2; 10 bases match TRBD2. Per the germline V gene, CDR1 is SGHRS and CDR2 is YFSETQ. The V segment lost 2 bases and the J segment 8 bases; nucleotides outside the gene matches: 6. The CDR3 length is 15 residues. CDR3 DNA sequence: TGCGCCAGCAGCTTCCTAGCGGGAGAGTCTGGGGAGCTGTTTTTT. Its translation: CASSFLAGESGELFF.

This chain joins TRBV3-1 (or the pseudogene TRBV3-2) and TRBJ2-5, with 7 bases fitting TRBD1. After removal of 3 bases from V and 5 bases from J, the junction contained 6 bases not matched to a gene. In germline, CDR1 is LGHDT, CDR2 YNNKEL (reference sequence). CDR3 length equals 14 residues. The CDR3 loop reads CASSHEGARETQYF. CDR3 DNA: TGTGCCAGCAGCCATGAGGGGGCGCGGGAGACCCAGTACTTC.

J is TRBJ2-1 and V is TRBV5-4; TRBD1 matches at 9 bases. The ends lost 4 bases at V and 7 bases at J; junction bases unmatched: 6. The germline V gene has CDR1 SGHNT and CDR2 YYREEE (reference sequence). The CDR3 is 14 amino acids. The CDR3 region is CASSTGQGWNEQFF. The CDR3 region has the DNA TGTGCCAGCAGCACCGGACAGGGGTGGAATGAGCAGTTCTTC.

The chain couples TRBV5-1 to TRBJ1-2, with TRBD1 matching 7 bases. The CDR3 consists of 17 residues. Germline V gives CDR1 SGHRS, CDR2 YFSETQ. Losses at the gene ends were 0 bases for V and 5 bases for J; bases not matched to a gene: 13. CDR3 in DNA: TGCGCCAGCAGCTTGGAAATCAGGACAGGTCCCCAGTATGGCTACACCTTC. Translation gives CASSLEIRTGPQYGYTF.